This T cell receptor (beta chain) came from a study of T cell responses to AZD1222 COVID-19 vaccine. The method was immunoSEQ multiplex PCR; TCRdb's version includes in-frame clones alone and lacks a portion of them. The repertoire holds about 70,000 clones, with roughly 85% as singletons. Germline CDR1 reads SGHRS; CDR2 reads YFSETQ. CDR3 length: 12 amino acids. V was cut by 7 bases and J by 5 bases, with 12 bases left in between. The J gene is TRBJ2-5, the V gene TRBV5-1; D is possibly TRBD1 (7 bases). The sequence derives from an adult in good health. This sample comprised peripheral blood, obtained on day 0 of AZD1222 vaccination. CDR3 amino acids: CASSRGEETQYF. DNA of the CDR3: TGCGCCAGCTCCAGGGGGGAGGAGACCCAGTACTTC.